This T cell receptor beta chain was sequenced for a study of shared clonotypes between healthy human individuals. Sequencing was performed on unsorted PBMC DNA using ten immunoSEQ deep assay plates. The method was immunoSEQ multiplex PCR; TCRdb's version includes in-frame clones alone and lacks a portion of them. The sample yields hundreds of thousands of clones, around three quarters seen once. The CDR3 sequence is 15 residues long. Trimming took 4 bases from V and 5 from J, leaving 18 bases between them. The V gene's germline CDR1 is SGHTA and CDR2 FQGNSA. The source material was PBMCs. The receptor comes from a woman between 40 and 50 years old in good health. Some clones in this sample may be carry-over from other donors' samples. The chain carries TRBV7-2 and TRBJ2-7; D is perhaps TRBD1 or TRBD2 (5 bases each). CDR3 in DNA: TGTGCCAGCAGCTATGGGGCGGGCGGGCTCGACGAGCAGTACTTC. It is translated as CASSYGAGGLDEQYF.